This TCR beta chain was recovered during a study of blood T cell repertoires in COVID-19. Study details: Collection of acute and convalescent COVID-19 samples took place in the United States, Italy and Spain. PBMCs, B-cell-depleted T cells, or T cells provided the cDNA or gDNA that made up the material.

CDR1 is MGHRA and CDR2 is YSYEKL in the germline V gene. This CDR3 spans 15 amino acids. V shed 2 bases and J shed 5 bases, with 12 bases lying between them. Original handling: The authors estimated nucleated cell counts from reference gene primer amplification. The method was immunoSEQ multiplex PCR; TCRdb's version includes in-frame clones alone and lacks a portion of them. The DNA gave D and trimming, while V, J and clone size come from that table. The table includes under 300,000 clones, around 84% detected once. The sequence was collected from a woman aged 40 to 50 who had recovered from COVID-19. The chain links TRBV4-1 to TRBJ1-4, with D possibly TRBD1 on 6 matching bases. Sequenced: peripheral blood. CDR3 region: CASSQTWGPNEKLFF. DNA for the CDR3: TGCGCCAGCAGCCAAACTTGGGGGCCCAATGAAAAACTGTTTTTT.